Listed below are T cell receptor beta chains from one sample, sequenced in a study of OX40 agonist ivuxolimab in advanced cancers. TCRdb's table, derived via immunoSEQ multiplex PCR, lists solely in-frame clones and lacks some. The sample includes about 35,000 clones, more than 60% of them seen just once. The sample was CD4+ or CD8+ T cells sorted from blood, taken in a trial of the OX40 agonist ivuxolimab. Receptors originate from an adult with an advanced solid tumor such as melanoma, head and neck, liver or kidney cancer. Both conserved end residues are trimmed from each CDR3. The size field is filled for only some rows; it gives once, few, many or a size class.

>TRBJ1-1|TRBV7-3|.
ASSSGQGHTEAF
>TRBJ1-5|TRBV5-1|.
ASSRDGSSNQPQH
>TRBJ2-2|TRBV27|.
ASSELTGELF
>TRBJ2-2|TRBV27|once
ASSNKGLYTGELF
>TRBJ2-7|TRBV4-1|few
ASSPQGGYEQY
>TRBJ2-7|TRBV6-1|.
ASRTGGGYEQY
>TRBJ2-5|TRBV15|.
ATSGQLGAGAQY
>TRBJ1-5|TRBV18|.
ASSPPQGAGNQPQH
>TRBJ1-2|TRBV29-1|once
SVPRGRGYGYT
>TRBJ2-5|TRBV9|.
ASSVSDSGGQETQY
>.|TRBV6-6|.
ASSAAGTGEYEQY
>TRBJ1-2|TRBV5-1|.
ASSLEGRTGYT
>TRBJ1-6|TRBV29-1|.
SVQTDDTFNSPLH
>TRBJ2-7|TRBV11-1|.
ASSRIGGAYEQY
>TRBJ1-5|TRBV11-2|.
ASSLDEGQPQH
>.|TRBV10-1|.
ASSAGLGYEQY
>TRBJ2-7|TRBV28|.
ASNQAAGGTYEQY
>TRBJ1-1|TRBV7-3|.
ASSPGGPEAF
>TRBJ2-7|TRBV18|.
ASPLGPYEQY
>TRBJ2-5|TRBV9|.
ASSVTGGEETQY
>TRBJ2-7|TRBV28|.
ASTSGGSYYEQY
>TRBJ2-5|TRBV20-1|.
SAAKETQY
>TRBJ2-7|TRBV7-9|.
ASSILDRGDEQY
>TRBJ2-1|TRBV6-1|.
ASRGQGSYNEQF
>TRBJ2-1|TRBV5-1|once
ASSKGGSYNEQF
>TRBJ1-4|TRBV19|once
ASSSPQRELTNEKLF
>TRBJ1-4|TRBV2|.
ASTRQKLNEKLF
>TRBJ1-4|TRBV2|.
ASSEGGAGEKLF
>TRBJ2-7|TRBV10-1|.
ASSARRPGGWGSYEQY
>TRBJ2-4|TRBV2|.
ASTLDRGAKNIQY
>TRBJ2-7|TRBV2|.
ASSRDSYEQY
>TRBJ2-5|TRBV5-1|.
ASSLDPAGVQETQY
>TRBJ1-2|TRBV29-1|.
SVSQGAGTYGYT
>TRBJ1-5|TRBV7-3|once
ASSLTAGQPQH
>TRBJ1-1|TRBV28|.
ASTWGQRNTEAF